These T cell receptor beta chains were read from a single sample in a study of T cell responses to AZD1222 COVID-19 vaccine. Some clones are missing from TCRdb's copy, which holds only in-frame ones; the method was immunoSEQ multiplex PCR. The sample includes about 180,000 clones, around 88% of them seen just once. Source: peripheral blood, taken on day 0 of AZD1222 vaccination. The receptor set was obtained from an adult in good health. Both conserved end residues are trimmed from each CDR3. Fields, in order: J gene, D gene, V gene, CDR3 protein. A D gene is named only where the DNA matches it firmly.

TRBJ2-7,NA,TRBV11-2,ASKGVAYEQY
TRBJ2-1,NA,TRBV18,ASSPVSHSYNEQF
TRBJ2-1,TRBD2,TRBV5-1,ASSRGTSGGEEQF
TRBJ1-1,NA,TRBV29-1,SVEREMNTEAF
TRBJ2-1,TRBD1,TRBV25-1,ASSGGQGSYNEQF
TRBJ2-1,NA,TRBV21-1,ASSKELTGPYDNEQF
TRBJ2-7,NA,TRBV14,ASSQGGGRVYEQY
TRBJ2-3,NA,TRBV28,ASSFTGDFTDTQY
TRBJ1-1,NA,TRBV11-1,ASSLAFSQGNTEAF
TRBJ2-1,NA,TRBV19,AGSEQF
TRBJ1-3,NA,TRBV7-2,ASSQLSSGNTIY
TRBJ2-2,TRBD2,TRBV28,ASSLGTSGGPVGELF
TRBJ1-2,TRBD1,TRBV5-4,ASSDRGRGYT
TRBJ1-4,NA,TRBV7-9,ASSPRRNEKLF
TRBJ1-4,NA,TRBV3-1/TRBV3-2,ASSQFVAWGANEKLF
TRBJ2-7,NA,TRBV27,ASSYYRPSSYEQY
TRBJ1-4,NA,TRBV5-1,ASSLVSGGNEKLF
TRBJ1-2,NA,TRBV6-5,ASSGTGNYGYT
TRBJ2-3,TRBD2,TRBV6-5,ASSEGLATDTQY
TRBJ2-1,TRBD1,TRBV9,ASSDGDSRWQF
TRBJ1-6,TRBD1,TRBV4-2,ASSPGTANSPLH
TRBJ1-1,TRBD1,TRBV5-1,ASSSGQDQGKAF
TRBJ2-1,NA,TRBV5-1,ASRRIGTYNEQF